A selection of T cell receptor beta chains follows, all from one sample in a study of human T cells and chemical hapten exposure. TCRdb re-called the RACE reads through MiXCR, storing one row per CDR3 protein. Found here are approximately 46,000 distinct CDR3 sequences, approximately 9.6% of them singletons; the top ten hold about 14%. The input for sequencing was whole blood, taken in connection with sensitization to the hapten diphenylcyclopropenone (DPC). The receptor set was obtained from a woman between 25 and 40 years old with alopecia areata. Some clones in this sample may be carry-over from other donors' samples. Each CDR3 is given with its conserved first and last residue. D genes are given only for firm matches. Clone size is given for some rows only: seen once, a few or many times, or a class if the clone is expanded.

size: NA; J: TRBJ1-2; D: NA; V: TRBV28; length: 15; CDR3: CASYQIGSGHYGYTF; DNA: TGTGCCAGCTACCAAATTGGATCGGGGCACTATGGCTACACCTTC
size: few; J: TRBJ1-2; D: NA; V: TRBV30; length: 12; CDR3: CAWSPDSYGYTF; DNA: TGTGCCTGGAGCCCGGATAGCTATGGCTACACCTTC
size: few; J: TRBJ1-1; D: TRBD1; V: TRBV11-2; length: 14; CDR3: CASSKRDRGTEAFF; DNA: TGTGCCAGCAGCAAGCGGGACAGAGGCACTGAAGCTTTCTTT
size: few; J: TRBJ2-7; D: NA; V: TRBV7-9; length: 15; CDR3: CASSLLSGQSYEQYF; DNA: TGTGCCAGCAGCTTACTCTCAGGGCAAAGCTACGAGCAGTACTTC
size: NA; J: TRBJ2-7; D: NA; V: TRBV20-1; length: 13; CDR3: CSANGGSGYEQYF; DNA: TGCAGTGCTAACGGGGGATCGGGCTACGAGCAGTACTTC
size: many; J: TRBJ1-2; D: NA; V: TRBV12-3/TRBV12-4; length: 14; CDR3: CASRSTGSFYGYTF; DNA: TGTGCCAGCAGAAGTACAGGCTCATTCTATGGCTACACCTTC
size: NA; J: TRBJ2-3; D: TRBD2; V: TRBV10-3; length: 14; CDR3: CAIRDSGGTDTQYF; DNA: TGTGCCATCAGGGATAGCGGGGGCACAGATACGCAGTATTTT
size: few; J: TRBJ2-3; D: NA; V: TRBV4-2; length: 11; CDR3: CASSRGDTQYF; DNA: TGTGCCAGCAGCCGTGGGGATACGCAGTATTTT
size: few; J: TRBJ1-1; D: NA; V: TRBV28; length: 13; CDR3: CASSLPKKGGAFF; DNA: TGTGCCAGCAGCTTACCAAAGAAAGGGGGAGCTTTCTTT
size: NA; J: TRBJ2-5; D: NA; V: TRBV6-1; length: 12; CDR3: CASTENQETQYF; DNA: TGTGCCAGTACAGAGAACCAAGAGACCCAGTACTTC
size: few; J: TRBJ2-2; D: TRBD2; V: TRBV3-1; length: 19; CDR3: CASSQIKPSGGLNTGELFF; DNA: TGTGCCAGCAGCCAAATAAAGCCTAGCGGGGGGTTGAACACCGGGGAGCTGTTTTTT
size: NA; J: TRBJ2-7; D: TRBD1; V: TRBV28; length: 15; CDR3: CASTQGGTGAPEQYF; DNA: TGTGCCAGCACCCAGGGGGGGACAGGGGCGCCCGAGCAGTACTTC
size: NA; J: TRBJ2-3; D: NA; V: TRBV15; length: 16; CDR3: CATSRAPGGGPDTQYF; DNA: TGTGCCACCAGCAGAGCCCCTGGCGGGGGCCCAGATACGCAGTATTTT
size: NA; J: TRBJ2-7; D: TRBD2; V: TRBV7-2; length: 15; CDR3: CASSDSGGSSYEQYF; DNA: TGTGCCAGCAGCGACAGCGGGGGAAGCTCCTACGAGCAGTACTTC
size: few; J: TRBJ2-1; D: NA; V: TRBV6-2/TRBV6-3; length: 18; CDR3: CASSYIIYRDKKYNEQFF; DNA: TGTGCCAGCAGTTATATTATATACCGGGACAAAAAGTACAATGAGCAGTTCTTC
size: few; J: TRBJ2-2; D: TRBD2; V: TRBV19; length: 18; CDR3: CASSIVGSGGENTGELFF; DNA: TGTGCCAGTAGTATAGTCGGTAGCGGGGGAGAGAACACCGGGGAGCTGTTTTTT
size: NA; J: TRBJ2-7; D: NA; V: TRBV14; length: 14; CDR3: CASSQLDTRHEQYF; DNA: TGTGCCAGCAGCCAACTAGATACTCGGCACGAGCAGTACTTC
size: few; J: TRBJ1-5; D: NA; V: TRBV5-5; length: 15; CDR3: CASNTGGQNNQPQHF; DNA: TGTGCCAGCAACACTGGGGGGCAGAACAATCAGCCCCAGCATTTT
size: NA; J: TRBJ1-1; D: NA; V: TRBV20-1; length: 15; CDR3: CSASGTLGGNTEAFF; DNA: TGCAGTGCTAGCGGGACCCTCGGGGGGAACACTGAAGCTTTCTTT
size: NA; J: TRBJ1-5; D: NA; V: TRBV19; length: 12; CDR3: CASSIVNGPQHF; DNA: TGTGCCAGTAGTATAGTAAACGGGCCCCAGCATTTT
size: NA; J: TRBJ2-7; D: NA; V: TRBV20-1; length: 15; CDR3: CSARDIRGASGEQYF; DNA: TGCAGTGCTAGAGATATTAGGGGGGCCTCCGGCGAGCAGTACTTC
size: many; J: TRBJ2-3; D: NA; V: TRBV20-1; length: 12; CDR3: CSATQSTDTQYF; DNA: TGCAGTGCTACTCAGTCAACAGATACGCAGTATTTT
size: few; J: TRBJ1-4; D: NA; V: TRBV5-6; length: 15; CDR3: CASSLGGRQGEKLFF; DNA: TGTGCCAGCAGCCTTGGGGGGCGCCAGGGTGAAAAACTGTTTTTT
size: NA; J: TRBJ2-7; D: NA; V: TRBV5-1; length: 12; CDR3: CASSLGPNEQYF; DNA: TGCGCCAGCAGCTTGGGCCCCAACGAGCAGTACTTC
size: NA; J: TRBJ2-2; D: NA; V: TRBV2; length: 15; CDR3: CASNGPSGATGELFF; DNA: TGTGCCAGCAATGGGCCCTCTGGGGCCACCGGGGAGCTGTTTTTT
size: NA; J: TRBJ2-1; D: NA; V: TRBV28; length: 14; CDR3: CASSLYGDYNEQFF; DNA: TGTGCCAGCAGTTTATACGGGGACTACAATGAGCAGTTCTTC
size: few; J: TRBJ2-7; D: NA; V: TRBV6-2/TRBV6-3; length: 14; CDR3: CASSYGLALYEQYF; DNA: TGTGCCAGCAGTTACGGGCTGGCATTGTACGAGCAGTACTTC
size: NA; J: TRBJ1-3; D: NA; V: TRBV6-1; length: 13; CDR3: CASRSDSGNTIYF; DNA: TGTGCCAGCAGGTCGGACTCTGGAAACACCATATATTTT
size: NA; J: TRBJ2-3; D: NA; V: TRBV7-9; length: 15; CDR3: CASSLMGLSTDTQYF; DNA: TGTGCCAGCAGCTTAATGGGCCTTAGCACAGATACGCAGTATTTT
size: many; J: TRBJ1-1; D: NA; V: TRBV6-6; length: 15; CDR3: CASWGFAQGNTEAFF; DNA: TGTGCCAGCTGGGGTTTCGCACAGGGGAACACTGAAGCTTTCTTT
size: many; J: TRBJ2-2; D: TRBD1; V: TRBV20-1; length: 13; CDR3: CSAKTGGTGELFF; DNA: TGCAGTGCAAAAACAGGGGGCACCGGGGAGCTGTTTTTT
size: few; J: TRBJ1-4; D: TRBD1; V: TRBV6-6; length: 14; CDR3: CAIASGGSNEKLFF; DNA: TGTGCCATCGCCTCAGGGGGGTCTAATGAAAAACTGTTTTTT
size: NA; J: TRBJ2-2; D: NA; V: TRBV28; length: 12; CDR3: CASSFTGGELFF; DNA: TGTGCCAGCAGTTTTACTGGCGGGGAGCTGTTTTTT
size: many; J: TRBJ1-4; D: NA; V: TRBV12-3/TRBV12-4; length: 15; CDR3: CASSLGGVPNEKLFF; DNA: TGTGCCAGCAGTTTAGGGGGAGTGCCTAATGAAAAACTGTTTTTT